This TCR beta chain was identified during a study of beta chain features in type 1 diabetes. Study at large: Patients shared similar age, gender and cell yields with healthy donors.

Per the germline V gene, CDR1 is MGHRA and CDR2 is YSYEKL. CDR3 length: 16 residues. Trimming took off 0 bases at V and 7 bases at J, with 16 bases between the two ends. Every isolated RNA sample was fully reverse transcribed, so sequencing captured expressed TCRB transcripts. Method: immunoSEQ multiplex PCR; TCRdb's copy keeps in-frame clones and lacks some. The top ten hold about 0.018% of the sample, which has roughly 260,000 clones, approximately 11% seen once. The study's findings and limits: Within each of all four CD4+ subsets, Type 1 diabetes patients had TCRB CDR3s that were moderately but significantly shorter. For patients, the naive, central memory and Treg TCRB repertoires appeared more alike than for healthy donors.

As concerns this clone: Antigen specificity is unknown.

The sequencing sample was made of naive CD4+ T cells from blood. This rearrangement joins TRBV4-1 to TRBJ1-5; D gene ambiguous. The receptor's source is a man between 25 and 39 years old with type 1 diabetes. The DNA for the CDR3 is TGCGCCAGCAGCCAAGACGGAAGGTGGGGAGACCAGCCCCAGCATTTT. Protein product: CASSQDGRWGDQPQHF.